These 16 T cell receptor beta chains originate from one sample sequenced in a study of cytomegalovirus exposure and HLA in healthy donors. The PCR used 60 Vbeta and 13 Jbeta primers. Data came from immunoSEQ multiplex PCR; TCRdb stores just in-frame clones and leaves some out. The data contain about 110,000 clones, roughly four fifths of them seen just once; the ten biggest clones take up 1.3%. The sequenced sample was PBMCs. Receptors originate from a man aged 35 to 55 in good health and CMV-seronegative.

The rearrangement uses TRBV6-5 and TRBJ2-3, with D possibly TRBD1 on 5 matching bases. The V end was cut by 8 bases, the J end by 2 bases, with 11 bases between. The V gene's germline CDR1 is MNHEY and CDR2 SVGAGI. There are 13 residues in the CDR3. CDR3: CASALDTTDTQYF. Here the CDR3 DNA reads TGTGCCAGCGCCTTGGACACCACAGATACGCAGTATTTT.

The CDR3 coding sequence is TGCGCCAGCAGCCAAGAGGGGGGGCATACGCAGTATTTT. Translation gives CASSQEGGHTQYF. The chain is built from TRBV4-3 and TRBJ2-3, with D tentatively TRBD2 (7 bases). V was shortened by 0 bases and J by 7 bases, with 8 bases between the two germline ends. CDR1 is LGHNA, CDR2 YSLEER, per germline. This CDR3 has 13 residues.

DNA for the CDR3: TGTGCCAGTAGTATTAAGGGGGACGGCTACGAGCAGTACTTC. Translating it yields CASSIKGDGYEQYF. This rearrangement joins TRBV19 to TRBJ2-7; a possible D gene is TRBD1 (6 bases). With 3 bases removed from V and 3 bases from J, the gap between germline ends came to 12 bases. There are 14 residues in the CDR3. Per the germline V gene, CDR1 is LNHDA and CDR2 is SQIVND (reference sequence).

This clone was seen only a few times. The same CDR3 is also encoded by other DNA sequences in this sample. V gene TRBV5-1 combines with J gene TRBJ1-4, with a tentative D call TRBD1 (5 bases). The germline V gene encodes CDR1 SGHRS and CDR2 YFSETQ. This CDR3 comprises 13 residues. V lost 3 bases and J 8 bases, leaving 11 bases between the germline ends. As DNA, the CDR3 is TGCGCCAGCAGCTACCAGGGAGGCGAAAAACTGTTTTTT. Encoded protein: CASSYQGGEKLFF.

Concerning this clone: This sample also contains other DNA sequences that code for the same CDR3. The chain employs TRBV27 and TRBJ2-7; TRBD2 matches 12 bases. The V gene end was trimmed by 4 bases and the J gene end by 3 bases; junction bases not matched to a gene: 1. The CDR3 has 14 residues. Germline lookup yields CDR1 MNHEY and CDR2 SMNVEV (reference sequence). CDR3 protein: CASSSGLAGYEQYF. The CDR3 nucleotides are TGTGCCAGCAGTTCGGGACTAGCGGGCTACGAGCAGTACTTC.

This clone was detected only once. This chain links TRBV7-8 with TRBJ1-2; tentatively, D is TRBD1 (6 bases). Germline CDR1 reads SGHVS; CDR2 reads FQNEAQ. This CDR3 is 16 amino acids long. Between the trimmed V and J ends, which lost 8 bases and 5 bases, there was a span of 24 bases. In DNA form, the CDR3 reads TGTGCCAGCGGTCGGTCCGGGACAACGGATGATTATGGCTACACCTTC. Translation: CASGRSGTTDDYGYTF. Full variable domain (rest looked up from reference TRBV7-8 and TRBJ1-2): GAGVSQSPRYKVAKRGQDVALRCDPISGHVSLFWYQQALGQGPEFLTYFQNEAQLDKSGLPSDRFFAERPEGSVSTLKIQRTQQEDSAVYLCASGRSGTTDDYGYTFGSGTRLTVV.

The count of this clone is one. The chain employs TRBV19 and TRBJ1-2; tentative D call: TRBD1 (5 bases). The CDR3 has 13 residues. Looked up from germline, CDR1 is LNHDA and CDR2 is SQIVND (reference sequence). V lost 3 bases, J lost 8 bases, and 13 bases lay in between. In DNA, the CDR3 is TGTGCCAGTAGTATTGGGTCAGGGCTCGGCTACACCTTC. Translating it yields CASSIGSGLGYTF.

This chain uses TRBV6-5 with TRBJ1-2; TRBD1 is a possible D gene (6 bases). With 5 bases removed from V and 0 bases from J, the gap between germline ends came to 13 bases. The CDR3 extends over 15 amino acids. Germline V gene sequence: CDR1 MNHEY, CDR2 SVGAGI. The CDR3, as DNA: TGTGCCAGCAGTCCCCAGGGGCGGTCTAACTATGGCTACACCTTC. Protein product: CASSPQGRSNYGYTF.

This chain links TRBV5-1 with TRBJ2-5; 10 bases map to TRBD1. CDR1 is SGHRS and CDR2 is YFSETQ in the germline V gene. The CDR3 is 14 amino acids. V lost 7 bases to trimming and J lost 5 bases; unmatched junction nucleotides: 8. CDR3 DNA: TGCGCCAGCTACCGGGACAGGGGTGAGGAGACCCAGTACTTC. Its protein product is CASYRDRGEETQYF.

The chain recombines TRBV6-1 with TRBJ1-1; TRBD1 agrees at 7 bases. Germline V CDR1 and CDR2: MNHNS, SASEGT. V gave up 4 bases and J gave up 4 bases; unmatched junction bases: 6. The CDR3 length is 14 residues. In DNA form, the CDR3 reads TGTGCCAGCAGTGGCACACAGGGGCGCACTGAAGCTTTCTTT. This translates into CASSGTQGRTEAFF.

The chain employs TRBV11-2 and TRBJ2-7; TRBD2 agrees at 9 bases. Trimming at V came to 4 bases and at J to 0 bases, leaving 7 bases not matched to a gene. Germline-derived CDR1 and CDR2 are SGHAT and FQNNGV. The CDR3 runs to 16 residues. The CDR3 bases are TGTGCCAGCAGCTCACAGCGGGGGGCCCTCTCCTACGAGCAGTACTTC. It encodes CASSSQRGALSYEQYF. Full variable domain (missing parts from reference TRBV11-2 and TRBJ2-7): EAGVAQSPRYKIIEKRQSVAFWCNPISGHATLYWYQQILGQGPKLLIQFQNNGVVDDSQLPKDRFSAERLKGVDSTLKIQPAKLEDSAVYLCASSSQRGALSYEQYFGPGTRLTVT.

The CDR3 region has the DNA TGCGCCAGCCAAAAGGGAGGGGCGGGGGAAAAACTGTTTTTT. Its protein product is CASQKGGAGEKLFF. The V and J genes are TRBV10-2 and TRBJ1-4; possible D gene TRBD1, 5 bases. Germline-derived CDR1 and CDR2 are WSHSY and SAAADI. This CDR3 region has 14 residues. Deletions cut 8 bases from V and 8 bases from J, with 18 bases between.

A few counts support this clone. The chain links TRBV6-4 to TRBJ2-1, with TRBD2 matching 11 bases. The CDR3 has 15 amino acids. Trimming at V came to 2 bases and at J to 10 bases, leaving 7 bases not matched to a gene. CDR1 is MRHNA, CDR2 SNTAGT, per germline. CDR3 loop: CASSDGTSGPSEQFF. DNA for the CDR3: TGTGCCAGCAGTGACGGGACTAGCGGACCGTCGGAGCAGTTCTTC.

The J gene is TRBJ1-4, the V gene TRBV18; 7 bases map to TRBD1. The ends lost 3 bases at V and 6 bases at J; junction bases unmatched: 7. From germline, CDR1 is KGHSH and CDR2 LQKENI. The CDR3 is 15 residues long. The CDR3 spells CASSPTGVGDEKLFF. Here the CDR3 DNA reads TGTGCCAGCTCACCTACAGGGGTTGGCGATGAAAAACTGTTTTTT.

The rearrangement uses TRBV30 and TRBJ1-1; D may be TRBD1 (5 bases). This CDR3 has 11 amino acids. The germline CDR1 and CDR2 sequences are GTSNPN and SVGIG (reference sequence). Trimming pared 5 bases from V and 6 bases from J, leaving 10 bases between. The DNA of the CDR3 is TGTGCCTGGGACAGAAGTCCTGAAGCTTTCTTT. It codes for CAWDRSPEAFF.

The chain uses TRBV11-2 and TRBJ2-2; 12 positions match TRBD2. CDR1 and CDR2 from the germline V gene are SGHAT and FQNNGV. The CDR3 length is 16 residues. The J segment lost 2 bases and the V segment lost 7 bases, leaving 5 bases of the junction unmatched. The CDR3 nucleotides read TGTGCCAGCACAGCTAGCGGGGGGGTAAACACCGGGGAGCTGTTTTTT. Amino acids: CASTASGGVNTGELFF.